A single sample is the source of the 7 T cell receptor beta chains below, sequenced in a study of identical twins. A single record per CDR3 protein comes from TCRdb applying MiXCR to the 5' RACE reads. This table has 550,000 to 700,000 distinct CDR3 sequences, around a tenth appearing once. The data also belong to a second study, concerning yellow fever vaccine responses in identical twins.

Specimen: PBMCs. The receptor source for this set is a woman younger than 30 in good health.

This CDR3 is CASTPQRAGRQTQYF. CDR3 in DNA: TGCGCCAGCACTCCCCAGCGGGCAGGGCGACAGACCCAGTACTTC. The chain uses TRBV5-1 and TRBJ2-5; D may be TRBD2 (6 bases). Trimming removed 6 bases at V and 6 bases at J, with 21 bases between. Per germline, CDR1 SGHRS and CDR2 YFSETQ. The CDR3 is 15 residues long.

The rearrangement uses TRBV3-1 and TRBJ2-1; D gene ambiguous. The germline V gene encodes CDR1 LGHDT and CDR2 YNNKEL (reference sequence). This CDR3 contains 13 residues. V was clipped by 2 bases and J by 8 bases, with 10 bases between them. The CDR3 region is CASSQRARHEQFF. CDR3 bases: TGTGCCAGCAGCCAAAGGGCTAGGCATGAGCAGTTCTTC.

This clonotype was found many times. The CDR3 here is CASSFLRTSTDTQYF. The CDR3, as DNA: TGTGCCAGCAGCTTTCTAAGGACTAGCACAGATACGCAGTATTTT. The chain has TRBV11-1 and TRBJ2-3, with D possibly matching TRBD2 (5 bases). The CDR3 is 15 residues long. The germline CDR1 and CDR2 sequences are SGHAT and FQDESV (reference sequence). Trimming removed 3 bases from V and 0 bases from J, with 10 bases in between.

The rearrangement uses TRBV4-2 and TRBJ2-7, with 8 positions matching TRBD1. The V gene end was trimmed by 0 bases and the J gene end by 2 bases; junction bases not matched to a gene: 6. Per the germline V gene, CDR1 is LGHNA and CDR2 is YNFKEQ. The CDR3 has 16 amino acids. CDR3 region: CASSQELGQGPYEQYF. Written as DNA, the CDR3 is TGTGCCAGCAGCCAAGAGCTAGGACAGGGCCCCTACGAGCAGTACTTC.

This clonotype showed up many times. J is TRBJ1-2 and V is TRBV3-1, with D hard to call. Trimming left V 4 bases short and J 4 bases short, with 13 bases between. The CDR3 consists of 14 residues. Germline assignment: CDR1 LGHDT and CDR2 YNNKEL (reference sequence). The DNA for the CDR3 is TGTGCCAGCAGCCCCCTCGCGGCGAGCTATGGCTACACCTTC. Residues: CASSPLAASYGYTF.

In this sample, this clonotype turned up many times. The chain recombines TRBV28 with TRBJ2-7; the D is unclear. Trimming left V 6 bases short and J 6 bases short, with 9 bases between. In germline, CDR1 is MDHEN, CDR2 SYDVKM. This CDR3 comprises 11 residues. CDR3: CASSQRSEQYF. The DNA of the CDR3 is TGTGCCAGCAGCCAACGGTCCGAGCAGTACTTC.

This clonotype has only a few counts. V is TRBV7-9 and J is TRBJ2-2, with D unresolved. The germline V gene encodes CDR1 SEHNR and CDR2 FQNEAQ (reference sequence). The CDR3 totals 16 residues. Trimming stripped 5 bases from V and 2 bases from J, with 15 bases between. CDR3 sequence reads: CASSETTRYNTGELFF. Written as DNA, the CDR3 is TGTGCCAGCAGCGAAACCACCCGGTATAACACCGGGGAGCTGTTTTTT.